Listed below are T cell receptor beta chains from one sample, sequenced in a study of blood T cell repertoires in COVID-19. Sequenced by immunoSEQ multiplex PCR; TCRdb stores in-frame clones only, minus some. The table includes around 200,000 clones, 86% detected once. Sequenced: PBMCs or T cells enriched from blood (not recorded which). The receptors were gathered from a woman aged 40 to 50 with acute COVID-19. Both conserved end residues are part of each CDR3. D genes are given only for firm matches. A row's size may be missing; if present it is once, few, many or a size class.

cdr3_length,j_call,v_call,d_call,clone_size,cdr3_nt,cdr3_aa
15,TRBJ2-1,TRBV3-1/TRBV3-2,TRBD2,-,TGTGCCAGCAGCCTCGGGACTAGCGGGGGGAATGAGCAGTTCTTC,CASSLGTSGGNEQFF
14,TRBJ1-4,TRBV5-1,-,few,TGCGCCAGCAGCTTGACAGCAACTAATGAAAAACTGTTTTTT,CASSLTATNEKLFF
16,TRBJ2-1,TRBV19,TRBD1,-,TGTGCCAGTAGTCTCGACCGGGACAGATACTACAATGAGCAGTTCTTC,CASSLDRDRYYNEQFF
15,TRBJ1-5,TRBV28,-,-,TGTGCCAGCAGTTTAGGTCTTCAGGGCAATCAGCCCCAGCATTTT,CASSLGLQGNQPQHF
17,TRBJ2-2,TRBV11-2,-,-,TGTGCCAGCAGTTGGCCCCAGGGGAGGGCGAACACCGGGGAGCTGTTTTTT,CASSWPQGRANTGELFF
15,TRBJ1-4,TRBV4-3,-,once,TGCGCCAGCAGCCAAGATGCAATTGGCAATGAAAAACTGTTTTTT,CASSQDAIGNEKLFF
14,TRBJ1-5,TRBV6-2/TRBV6-3,-,-,TGTGCCAGCAGTCCGCCAGGGTTAAGTCAGCCCCAGCATTTT,CASSPPGLSQPQHF
13,TRBJ1-1,TRBV6-5,TRBD1,-,TGTGCCACGGGACAGGGGGCAAGTAGACTAGCTTTCTTT,CATGQGASRLAFF
16,TRBJ2-2,TRBV5-1,-,-,TGCGCCAGCAGCCCGCTTTGGAGGGGTGGAACCGGGGAGCTGTTTTTT,CASSPLWRGGTGELFF
14,TRBJ2-7,TRBV9,TRBD1,-,TGTGCCAGCAGCGTAGCTACAGGGGGGTACGAGCAGTACTTC,CASSVATGGYEQYF
15,TRBJ2-7,TRBV7-2,TRBD2,-,TGTGCCAGCAGCTTCCAGGCGACTAGCGGGGTCGAGCAGTACTTC,CASSFQATSGVEQYF
14,TRBJ1-1,TRBV29-1,TRBD1,-,TGCAGCGCATTCGACAGGGGAGTCCCCACTGAAGCTTTCTTT,CSAFDRGVPTEAFF
12,TRBJ1-1,TRBV19,-,-,TGTGCCAGTAAGGAGGGAAGCACTGAAGCTTTCTTT,CASKEGSTEAFF
12,TRBJ1-1,TRBV6-5,-,-,TGTGCCAGCAGCTCCAATGAGCGGAAAGCTTTCTTT,CASSSNERKAFF
16,TRBJ1-1,TRBV7-8,-,-,TGTGCCAGCAGCTTAAAGCCCGGGGGGGTGAACACTGAAGCTTTCTTT,CASSLKPGGVNTEAFF
15,TRBJ1-1,TRBV3-1/TRBV3-2,-,-,TGTGCCAGCAGCCAAGCTCAGGAGGGAAACACTGAAGCTTTCTTT,CASSQAQEGNTEAFF
17,TRBJ2-5,TRBV3-1/TRBV3-2,-,-,TGTGCCAGCAGCCAAGAGGTCATGCAGGCGAGGGAGGAGACCCAGTACTTC,CASSQEVMQAREETQYF
17,TRBJ1-4,TRBV29-1,TRBD1,once,TGCAGCGCAACGAGACCGGGACAGGGGGCTCGGGTTGAAAAACTGTTTTTT,CSATRPGQGARVEKLFF
14,TRBJ1-6,TRBV7-2,-,-,TGTGCCAGCAGCGCCCCGGGTTATAATTCACCCCTCCACTTT,CASSAPGYNSPLHF
15,TRBJ1-6,TRBV6-5,-,-,TGTGCCAGCAGTTACTCGCAAGGGGATAATTCACCCCTCCACTTT,CASSYSQGDNSPLHF
15,TRBJ2-7,TRBV19,TRBD1,-,TGTGCCAGTAGTATCGGGACAGGGATCTCCTACGAGCAGTACTTC,CASSIGTGISYEQYF
16,TRBJ2-2,TRBV11-2,TRBD2,once,TGTGCCAGCAGTCCAGGAAGAATAGCGGGGGACGGGGAGCTGTTTTTT,CASSPGRIAGDGELFF
15,TRBJ2-2,TRBV18,-,-,TGTGCCAGCTCACCAGTGGGGGGACGTACCGGGGAGCTGTTTTTT,CASSPVGGRTGELFF
16,TRBJ2-2,TRBV7-9,-,-,TGTGCCAGCAGCGTCCTCGGGATCGCGAACACCGGGGAGCTGTTTTTT,CASSVLGIANTGELFF
16,TRBJ1-1,TRBV6-5,-,-,TGTGCCAGCAGTTCAGGCTTGGGGCAGATGAACACTGAAGCTTTCTTT,CASSSGLGQMNTEAFF
15,TRBJ2-7,TRBV7-8,-,-,TGTGCCAGCAGCTTAGGCCGGGAGAAGACCTACGAGCAGTACTTC,CASSLGREKTYEQYF
15,TRBJ1-2,TRBV24-1,TRBD1,-,TGTGCCACCAGTGCAGGGACAGATTTTAACTATGGCTACACCTTC,CATSAGTDFNYGYTF
17,TRBJ1-4,TRBV4-2,-,-,TGTGCCAGCAGCCCGGGGAGCGTAGAGCTGACTAATGAAAAACTGTTTTTT,CASSPGSVELTNEKLFF
15,TRBJ1-1,TRBV15,-,once,TGTGCCACCAGCAGAGATTCGAAGCCGAACACTGAAGCTTTCTTT,CATSRDSKPNTEAFF
15,TRBJ2-1,TRBV7-3,TRBD1,once,TGTGCCAGCAGCCTAGGGACAGGGTTTTACAATGAGCAGTTCTTC,CASSLGTGFYNEQFF
14,TRBJ1-2,TRBV19,TRBD1,-,TGTGCCAGTAGTATAAGGGGGCAGGGCTATGGCTACACCTTC,CASSIRGQGYGYTF
14,TRBJ1-2,TRBV5-4,-,-,TGTGCCAGCAGCTTGGGCAGTCTCAGAGGGGGCTACACCTTC,CASSLGSLRGGYTF
17,TRBJ1-6,TRBV27,-,-,TGTGCCAGCAGTTCCCTGGTGTCAGGGTGGGATAATTCACCCCTCCACTTT,CASSSLVSGWDNSPLHF
14,TRBJ1-2,TRBV5-1,TRBD1,-,TGCGCCAGCAGCGAGGGACAGGGGAACTATGGCTACACCTTC,CASSEGQGNYGYTF
15,TRBJ1-3,TRBV11-2,-,once,TGTGCCAGCAGCTTACTGGGACTTTTTGGAAACACCATATATTTT,CASSLLGLFGNTIYF
15,TRBJ1-2,TRBV7-2,TRBD1,once,TGTGCCAGCAGCCAGTGGTCCGGGACAGGGGACGGCTACACCTTC,CASSQWSGTGDGYTF
18,TRBJ2-1,TRBV14,TRBD2,-,TGTGCCAGCAGCGGACTAGCGGCTCACCGACTACTATACAATGAGCAGTTCTTC,CASSGLAAHRLLYNEQFF